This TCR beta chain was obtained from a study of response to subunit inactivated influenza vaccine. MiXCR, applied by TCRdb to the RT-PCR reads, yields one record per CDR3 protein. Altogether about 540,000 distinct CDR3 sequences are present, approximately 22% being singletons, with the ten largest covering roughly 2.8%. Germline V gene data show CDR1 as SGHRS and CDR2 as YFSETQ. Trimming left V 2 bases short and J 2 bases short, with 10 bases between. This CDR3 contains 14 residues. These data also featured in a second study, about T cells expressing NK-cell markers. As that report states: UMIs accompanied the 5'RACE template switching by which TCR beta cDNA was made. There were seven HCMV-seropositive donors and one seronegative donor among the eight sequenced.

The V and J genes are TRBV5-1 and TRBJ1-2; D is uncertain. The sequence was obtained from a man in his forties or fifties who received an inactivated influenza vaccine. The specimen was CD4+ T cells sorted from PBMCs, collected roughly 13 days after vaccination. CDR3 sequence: CASSFGSLNYGYTF. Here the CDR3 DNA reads TGCGCCAGCAGCTTCGGCAGTCTCAACTATGGCTACACCTTC.